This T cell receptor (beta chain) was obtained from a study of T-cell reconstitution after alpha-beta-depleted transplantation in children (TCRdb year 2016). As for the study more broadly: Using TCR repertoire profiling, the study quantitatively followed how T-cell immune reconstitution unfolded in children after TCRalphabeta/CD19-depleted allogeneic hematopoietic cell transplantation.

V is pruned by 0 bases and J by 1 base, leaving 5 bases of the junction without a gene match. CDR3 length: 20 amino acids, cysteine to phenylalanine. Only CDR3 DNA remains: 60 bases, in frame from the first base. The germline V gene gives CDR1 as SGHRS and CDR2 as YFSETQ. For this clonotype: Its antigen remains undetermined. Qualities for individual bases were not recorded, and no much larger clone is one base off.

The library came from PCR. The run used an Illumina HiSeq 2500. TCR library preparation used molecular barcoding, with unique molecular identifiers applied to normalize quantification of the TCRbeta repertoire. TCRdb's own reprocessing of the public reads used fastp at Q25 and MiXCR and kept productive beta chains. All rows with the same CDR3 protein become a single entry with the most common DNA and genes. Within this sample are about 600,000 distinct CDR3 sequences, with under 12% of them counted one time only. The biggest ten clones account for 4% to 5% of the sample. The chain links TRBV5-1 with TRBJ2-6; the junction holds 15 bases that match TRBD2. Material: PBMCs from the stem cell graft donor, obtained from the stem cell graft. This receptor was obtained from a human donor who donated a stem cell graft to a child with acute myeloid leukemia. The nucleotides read TGCGCCAGCAGCTTGGACGGACTAGCGGGAGGGCCGTCTGGGGCCAACGTCCTGACTTTC. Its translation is CASSLDGLAGGPSGANVLTF.